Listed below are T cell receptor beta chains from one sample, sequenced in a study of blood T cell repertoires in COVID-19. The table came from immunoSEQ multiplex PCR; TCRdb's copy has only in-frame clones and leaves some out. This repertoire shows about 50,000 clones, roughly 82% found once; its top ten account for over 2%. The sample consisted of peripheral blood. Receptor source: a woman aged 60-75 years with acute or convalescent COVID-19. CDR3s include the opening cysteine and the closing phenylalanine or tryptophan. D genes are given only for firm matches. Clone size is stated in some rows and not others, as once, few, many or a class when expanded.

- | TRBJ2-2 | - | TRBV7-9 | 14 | CASRTTGKTGELFF
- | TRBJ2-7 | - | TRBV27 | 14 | CASNPSGFSYEQYF
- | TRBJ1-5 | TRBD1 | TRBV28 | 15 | CASSPPDRPNQPQHF
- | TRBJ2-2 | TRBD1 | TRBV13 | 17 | CASSKKQGGLNTGELFF
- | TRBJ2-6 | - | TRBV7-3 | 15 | CASSPTGTGANVLTF
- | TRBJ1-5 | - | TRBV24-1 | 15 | CATSASGRGMQPQHF
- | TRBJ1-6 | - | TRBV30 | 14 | CAWTFGGYNSPLHF
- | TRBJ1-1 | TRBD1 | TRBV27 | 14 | CASSHRQGITEAFF
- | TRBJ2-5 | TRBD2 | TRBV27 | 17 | CATRLAGGQVRRETQYF
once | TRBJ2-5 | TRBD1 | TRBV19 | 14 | CASSTRDRRETQYF
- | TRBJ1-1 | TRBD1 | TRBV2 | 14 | CASSDQGAGTEAFF
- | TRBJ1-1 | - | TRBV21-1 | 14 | CASSTNRACTEAFF
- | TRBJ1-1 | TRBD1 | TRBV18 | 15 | CASSPQETGRTEAFF
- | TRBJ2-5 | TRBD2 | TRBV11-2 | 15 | CASSLPSGNQETQYF
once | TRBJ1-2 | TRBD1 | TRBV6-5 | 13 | CASRQQGAQGYTF
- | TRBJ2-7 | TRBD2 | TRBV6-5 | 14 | CASRLAGALDEQYF
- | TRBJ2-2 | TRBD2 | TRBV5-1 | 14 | CASSLAGVTGELFF